The source of this T cell receptor beta chain is a study of radiotherapy plus CTLA-4 blockade in lung cancer. Study context: Disease control was seen in 30% to 35% of patients, objective responses in more than 15%.

Study results and caveats: Best predicting response, reportedly, were early blood T cell clone dynamics, with interferon-beta. Clones derived from tumor TCRs expanded in blood after radiotherapy plus ipilimumab.

For this clone: Its antigen is unidentified.

In germline, CDR1 is SGHRS, CDR2 YFSETQ. V lost 0 bases to trimming and J lost 2 bases, with 8 bases between them. This CDR3 is 14 amino acids long. TCRdb's copy holds only in-frame clones and misses some; the assay was immunoSEQ multiplex PCR. Here the sample spans roughly 110,000 clones, over 65% being singletons. This chain connects TRBV5-1 to TRBJ1-1; D gene uncertain. The sequence derives from a human donor with non-small cell lung cancer that progressed on radiotherapy plus ipilimumab. Some clones in this sample may be carry-over from other donors' samples. Specimen: peripheral blood, collected from a patient treated with radiotherapy plus ipilimumab. For the CDR3, the DNA is TGCGCCAGCAGCTTGGTTCCTACAAACACTGAAGCTTTCTTT. As protein: CASSLVPTNTEAFF. Complete variable domain (other parts from reference TRBV5-1 and TRBJ1-1): KAGVTQTPRYLIKTRGQQVTLSCSPISGHRSVSWYQQTPGQGLQFLFEYFSETQRNKGNFPGRFSGRQFSNSRSEMNVSTLELGDSALYLCASSLVPTNTEAFFGQGTRLTVV.